This is a list of T cell receptor beta chains from one sample in a study of T cell responses to AZD1222 COVID-19 vaccine. Sequenced by immunoSEQ multiplex PCR; TCRdb stores in-frame clones only, minus some. The data hold some 190,000 clones, with around nine tenths observed a single time. Sequenced here: peripheral blood, sampled on day 0 of AZD1222 vaccination. The receptors shown here come from an adult in good health. The CDR3 runs from the conserved cysteine through the conserved F or W. A D gene is named only where the DNA matches it firmly. A row's size may be missing; if present it is once, few, many or a size class.

j_gene: TRBJ1-6; abundance: NA; d_gene: NA; v_gene: TRBV7-6; CDR3nt: TGTGCCAGCAGCTTGGGCCCCAGGTGGAATTCACCCCTCCACTTT; CDR3aa: CASSLGPRWNSPLHF
j_gene: TRBJ1-1; abundance: NA; d_gene: TRBD1; v_gene: TRBV11-1; CDR3nt: TGTGCCAGCAGCTTCGACAGGGGAGGGACTGAAGCTTTCTTT; CDR3aa: CASSFDRGGTEAFF
j_gene: TRBJ1-2; abundance: NA; d_gene: NA; v_gene: TRBV11-2; CDR3nt: TGTGCCAGCAGCTTAGTCGAGACAGCAAGCAATGGCTACACCTTC; CDR3aa: CASSLVETASNGYTF
j_gene: TRBJ1-6; abundance: NA; d_gene: NA; v_gene: TRBV21-1; CDR3nt: TGTGCCAGCAGCACCAGGGGGTCACGAAGTTCACCCCTCCACTTT; CDR3aa: CASSTRGSRSSPLHF
j_gene: TRBJ2-1; abundance: NA; d_gene: TRBD2; v_gene: TRBV5-1; CDR3nt: TGCGCCAGCAGCTTGGCAGCGGGGGGGCCCAGTGAGCAGTTCTTC; CDR3aa: CASSLAAGGPSEQFF
j_gene: TRBJ2-7; abundance: NA; d_gene: NA; v_gene: TRBV12-5; CDR3nt: TGTGCTAGTGGCCAGGGGCTATCCTACGAGCAGTACTTC; CDR3aa: CASGQGLSYEQYF
j_gene: TRBJ2-7; abundance: NA; d_gene: NA; v_gene: TRBV2; CDR3nt: TGTGCCAGCAGTGACGGCCGCTACGAGCAGTACTTC; CDR3aa: CASSDGRYEQYF
j_gene: TRBJ1-6; abundance: NA; d_gene: TRBD1; v_gene: TRBV7-8; CDR3nt: TGTGCCAGCAGTTCCAATTCCCGCAAACAGGGGTCTAATTCACCCCTCCACTTT; CDR3aa: CASSSNSRKQGSNSPLHF
j_gene: TRBJ2-3; abundance: NA; d_gene: TRBD2; v_gene: TRBV30; CDR3nt: TGTGCCTGGAAAGTAGCGGGGGGCACAGATACGCAGTATTTT; CDR3aa: CAWKVAGGTDTQYF
j_gene: TRBJ2-4; abundance: NA; d_gene: NA; v_gene: TRBV28; CDR3nt: TGTGCCAGCGCCCTTGACCACGGGTGGGCCAAAAACATTCAGTACTTC; CDR3aa: CASALDHGWAKNIQYF
j_gene: TRBJ2-2; abundance: NA; d_gene: NA; v_gene: TRBV13; CDR3nt: TGTGCCAGCAGCCCCGGCCCAGGGCGATACACCGGGGAGCTGTTTTTT; CDR3aa: CASSPGPGRYTGELFF
j_gene: TRBJ1-3; abundance: NA; d_gene: NA; v_gene: TRBV19; CDR3nt: TGTGCCAGTACGAGGGGTCTCTCTGGAAACACCATATATTTT; CDR3aa: CASTRGLSGNTIYF
j_gene: TRBJ1-2; abundance: NA; d_gene: NA; v_gene: TRBV29-1; CDR3nt: TGCAGCGTTGGGGGGGGGCTTGACCTAAACTATGGCTACACCTTC; CDR3aa: CSVGGGLDLNYGYTF
j_gene: TRBJ2-5; abundance: NA; d_gene: NA; v_gene: TRBV11-1; CDR3nt: TGTGCCAGCAGCTTATACAGGGAGCAGACCCAGTACTTC; CDR3aa: CASSLYREQTQYF
j_gene: TRBJ2-7; abundance: NA; d_gene: TRBD1; v_gene: TRBV12-5; CDR3nt: TGTGCTAGTGGTTTGTTTACCGGGACAGGGCTTCAAAAGCAGTACTTC; CDR3aa: CASGLFTGTGLQKQYF
j_gene: TRBJ1-5; abundance: NA; d_gene: NA; v_gene: TRBV6-6; CDR3nt: TGTGCCAGCACCCGCCGGGGGGGAGACAATCAGCCCCAGCATTTT; CDR3aa: CASTRRGGDNQPQHF
j_gene: TRBJ1-3; abundance: NA; d_gene: NA; v_gene: TRBV9; CDR3nt: TGTGCCAGCAGCGTAGCTGTGAGGGGCTCTGGAAACACCATATATTTT; CDR3aa: CASSVAVRGSGNTIYF
j_gene: TRBJ2-5; abundance: NA; d_gene: NA; v_gene: TRBV3-1/TRBV3-2; CDR3nt: TGTGCCAGCAGGCAACAAGTATGGGAGACCCAGTACTTC; CDR3aa: CASRQQVWETQYF
j_gene: TRBJ2-5; abundance: once; d_gene: TRBD2; v_gene: TRBV10-3; CDR3nt: TGTGCCATCAGTGACGGGACTAGCGGGGAGACCCAGTACTTC; CDR3aa: CAISDGTSGETQYF
j_gene: TRBJ1-4; abundance: NA; d_gene: NA; v_gene: TRBV15; CDR3nt: TGTGCCACCAGCAAACTGCATCGAGGCGATGAAAAACTGTTTTTT; CDR3aa: CATSKLHRGDEKLFF
j_gene: TRBJ1-3; abundance: NA; d_gene: NA; v_gene: TRBV3-1/TRBV3-2; CDR3nt: TGTGCCAGCAGCCAAAACACGGGGTCTGGAAACACCATATATTTT; CDR3aa: CASSQNTGSGNTIYF
j_gene: TRBJ2-7; abundance: NA; d_gene: NA; v_gene: TRBV11-2; CDR3nt: TGTGCCAGCAGCTTAGCACGGGACCCCTTCGAGCAGTACTTC; CDR3aa: CASSLARDPFEQYF
j_gene: TRBJ1-5; abundance: few; d_gene: TRBD1; v_gene: TRBV19; CDR3nt: TGTGCCAGTAGGACCGGGACAGGCAATCAGCCCCAGCATTTT; CDR3aa: CASRTGTGNQPQHF
j_gene: TRBJ2-5; abundance: NA; d_gene: TRBD2; v_gene: TRBV18; CDR3nt: TGTGCCAGCTCACCCTCGACTAGCGGGGAGACCCAGTACTTC; CDR3aa: CASSPSTSGETQYF
j_gene: TRBJ2-7; abundance: NA; d_gene: NA; v_gene: TRBV11-2; CDR3nt: TGTGCCAGCAGCTTCCGCGGAGACGAGCAGTACTTC; CDR3aa: CASSFRGDEQYF
j_gene: TRBJ1-2; abundance: NA; d_gene: NA; v_gene: TRBV30; CDR3nt: TGTGCCTGGAGTGGGGGGCAATCCAGGACCGCTGGCTACACCTTC; CDR3aa: CAWSGGQSRTAGYTF
j_gene: TRBJ1-1; abundance: NA; d_gene: TRBD1; v_gene: TRBV15; CDR3nt: TGTGCCACCAGCGCCGACAGGGGATGGACTGAAGCTTTCTTT; CDR3aa: CATSADRGWTEAFF
j_gene: TRBJ2-1; abundance: NA; d_gene: NA; v_gene: TRBV5-4; CDR3nt: TGTGCCAGCAGCTTGAGGATCCAAGTACCATCCGGCAATGAGCAGTTCTTC; CDR3aa: CASSLRIQVPSGNEQFF
j_gene: TRBJ1-4; abundance: NA; d_gene: NA; v_gene: TRBV27; CDR3nt: TGTGCCAGCAGTTCTGTAACTAATGAAAAACTGTTTTTT; CDR3aa: CASSSVTNEKLFF
j_gene: TRBJ1-4; abundance: NA; d_gene: TRBD1; v_gene: TRBV5-1; CDR3nt: TGCGCCAGCAGCAGATCCGGGACAGGGGGCGAAAAACTGTTTTTT; CDR3aa: CASSRSGTGGEKLFF
j_gene: TRBJ2-7; abundance: NA; d_gene: TRBD2; v_gene: TRBV29-1; CDR3nt: TGCAGCGTTGGGGCTAGCGGGGGCTACGAGCAGTACTTC; CDR3aa: CSVGASGGYEQYF
j_gene: TRBJ2-1; abundance: NA; d_gene: NA; v_gene: TRBV3-1/TRBV3-2; CDR3nt: TGTGCCAGCGGGTACAATGAGCAGTTCTTC; CDR3aa: CASGYNEQFF
j_gene: TRBJ1-4; abundance: NA; d_gene: NA; v_gene: TRBV4-2; CDR3nt: TGTGCCAGCAGCCACCTCCAGACAGAGGAAAAACTGTTTTTT; CDR3aa: CASSHLQTEEKLFF
j_gene: TRBJ2-5; abundance: NA; d_gene: NA; v_gene: TRBV29-1; CDR3nt: TGCAGCGTTGTTCCAAAAGAGACCCAGTACTTC; CDR3aa: CSVVPKETQYF
j_gene: TRBJ2-4; abundance: once; d_gene: NA; v_gene: TRBV2; CDR3nt: TGTGCCAGCAGTGAGATCCCAGAGATAGCCAAAAACATTCAGTACTTC; CDR3aa: CASSEIPEIAKNIQYF
j_gene: TRBJ2-1; abundance: NA; d_gene: NA; v_gene: TRBV19; CDR3nt: TGTGCCAGTAGTCTAACGGGACGGGCTAGCGAGCAGTTCTTC; CDR3aa: CASSLTGRASEQFF
j_gene: TRBJ1-2; abundance: NA; d_gene: TRBD1; v_gene: TRBV5-6; CDR3nt: TGTGCCAGCAGCACACAACCAGGGGGCGCAGGATATGGCTACACCTTC; CDR3aa: CASSTQPGGAGYGYTF
j_gene: TRBJ2-7; abundance: NA; d_gene: NA; v_gene: TRBV4-1; CDR3nt: TGCGCCAGCAGCCAAGCGGTCGCTTACGAGCAGTACTTC; CDR3aa: CASSQAVAYEQYF
j_gene: TRBJ2-1; abundance: NA; d_gene: TRBD2; v_gene: TRBV28; CDR3nt: TGTGCCAGCACCGAAATCGGGACTAGCGGCCCGGTCAATGAGCAGTTCTTC; CDR3aa: CASTEIGTSGPVNEQFF
j_gene: TRBJ2-1; abundance: NA; d_gene: NA; v_gene: TRBV7-9; CDR3nt: TGTGCCAGCAGCCCTAAGGGACTGCACTACAATGAGCAGTTCTTC; CDR3aa: CASSPKGLHYNEQFF
j_gene: TRBJ1-1; abundance: NA; d_gene: NA; v_gene: TRBV3-1/TRBV3-2; CDR3nt: TGTGCCAGCAGCCAAGCGGGGGCTGAAGCTTTCTTT; CDR3aa: CASSQAGAEAFF
j_gene: TRBJ2-3; abundance: NA; d_gene: NA; v_gene: TRBV9; CDR3nt: TGTGCCAGCAGCCCGACCCCCGGGCGCGGCGATACGCAGTATTTT; CDR3aa: CASSPTPGRGDTQYF
j_gene: TRBJ1-2; abundance: NA; d_gene: TRBD1; v_gene: TRBV11-1; CDR3nt: TGTGCCAGCAGCCCAAGAGGGGGACAGGGATGGAATGGCTACACCTTC; CDR3aa: CASSPRGGQGWNGYTF
j_gene: TRBJ1-6; abundance: NA; d_gene: NA; v_gene: TRBV19; CDR3nt: TGTGCCAGTAAAGATTCACCCCTCCACTTT; CDR3aa: CASKDSPLHF
j_gene: TRBJ2-2; abundance: NA; d_gene: TRBD1; v_gene: TRBV30; CDR3nt: TGTGCCTGGAGTGGGGACAGGGTGGGAGCCGGGGAGCTGTTTTTT; CDR3aa: CAWSGDRVGAGELFF
j_gene: TRBJ1-5; abundance: NA; d_gene: NA; v_gene: TRBV7-2; CDR3nt: TGTGCCAGCAGCTTAGGGTCTTTTCAGCCCCAGCATTTT; CDR3aa: CASSLGSFQPQHF
j_gene: TRBJ1-5; abundance: NA; d_gene: NA; v_gene: TRBV6-6; CDR3nt: TGTGCCAGCAACCCGGGGGGGGGCACCAATCAGCCCCAGCATTTT; CDR3aa: CASNPGGGTNQPQHF
j_gene: TRBJ1-4; abundance: few; d_gene: NA; v_gene: TRBV6-5; CDR3nt: TGTGCCAGCAGTTTTTCCCAGAACACGGTGGACAAGCTGTTTTTT; CDR3aa: CASSFSQNTVDKLFF
j_gene: TRBJ1-1; abundance: few; d_gene: NA; v_gene: TRBV2; CDR3nt: TGTGCCAGCAGTGATCGGTGGACTGAAGCTTTCTTT; CDR3aa: CASSDRWTEAFF
j_gene: TRBJ1-3; abundance: NA; d_gene: NA; v_gene: TRBV28; CDR3nt: TGTGCCAGCAGGTCAGGACTACTTTACTCTGGAAACACCATATATTTT; CDR3aa: CASRSGLLYSGNTIYF
j_gene: TRBJ2-7; abundance: NA; d_gene: NA; v_gene: TRBV5-1; CDR3nt: TGCGCCAGCAGCTTGGGGTTGGGGGTGCATACCTACGAGCAGTACTTC; CDR3aa: CASSLGLGVHTYEQYF